A single sample is the source of the 27 T cell receptor beta chains below, sequenced in a study of blood T cell repertoires in COVID-19 (dated by TCRdb to the early 2020s). Libraries were built with the immunoSEQ multiplex PCR assay. Imported from immuneACCESS, the table was reduced by TCRdb to in-frame sequences with V and J called. These copies leave out some clones; in studies compared against another copy, an unresolved V gene accounts for under half, and the cause of the remainder is not known. The sample table records approximately 230,000 clones; 65% to 85% of these occur just once. Roughly 4% of the sample goes to the ten largest clones. The specimen was peripheral blood. These receptors all come from a woman between 35 and 50 years old with active or convalescent COVID-19.

The chain joins TRBV6-5 to TRBJ1-6; maybe TRBD1 (6 bases). With 7 bases removed from V and 7 bases from J, the gap between germline ends came to 14 bases. Germline-derived CDR1 and CDR2 are MNHEY and SVGAGI. The CDR3 contains 14 residues. CDR3 region: CASITGFDNSPLHF. The CDR3 nucleotides read TGTGCCAGCATTACAGGGTTCGACAATTCACCCCTCCACTTT.

This chain uses TRBV6-5 with TRBJ2-1, with D possibly being TRBD2 (6 bases). The CDR3 is 12 amino acids. The ends were cut back, 7 bases at V and 10 bases at J, with 14 bases in the middle. The germline gives CDR1 MNHEY, CDR2 SVGAGI. CDR3 loop: CASTGLSGEQFF. The CDR3 DNA reads TGTGCCAGCACGGGACTTAGTGGGGAGCAGTTCTTC.

This clone was recorded once. The chain is built from TRBV7-9 and TRBJ2-7; 12 bases align to TRBD2. Per germline, CDR1 SEHNR and CDR2 FQNEAQ (reference sequence). The junction had 6 bases not matched to a gene; V was cut back by 0 bases and J by 6 bases. The CDR3 consists of 16 residues. The CDR3 nucleotides read TGTGCCAGCAGCTTAGCCCGGACTAGCGGGGATATCGAGCAGTACTTC. Translation: CASSLARTSGDIEQYF.

V usage is TRBV7-3 and J usage is TRBJ2-1; the D gene is possibly TRBD2 (6 bases). Trimming took 5 bases from V and 8 from J, leaving 19 bases between them. In germline, CDR1 is SGHTA, CDR2 FQGTGA. CDR3 length equals 15 residues. CDR3 DNA sequence: TGTGCCAGCAGCCCAATCGGGGGTTTACGGGATGAGCAGTTCTTC. The encoded protein is CASSPIGGLRDEQFF. The full variable domain, its missing parts supplied by reference TRBV7-3 and TRBJ2-1, is GAGVSQTPSNKVTEKGKYVELRCDPISGHTALYWYRQSLGQGPEFLIYFQGTGAADDSGLPNDRFFAVRPEGSVSTLKIQRTERGDSAVYLCASSPIGGLRDEQFFGPGTRLTVL.

This chain links TRBV6-2 or TRBV6-3 with TRBJ2-2, with a possible D match to TRBD1 (5 bases). The CDR3 runs 16 residues. CDR1 and CDR2 from the germline V gene are MNHEY and SVGEGT. Trimming removed 2 bases from V and 6 bases from J, with 16 bases in between. In DNA, the CDR3 is TGTGCCAGCAGTTACCTCCAGGGTAGGATCTCCGGGGAGCTGTTTTTT. Amino acid sequence: CASSYLQGRISGELFF.

This clone appeared a few times. The rearrangement links TRBV11-2 to TRBJ1-5; 8 nucleotides align to TRBD1. CDR1 and CDR2 from the germline V gene are SGHAT and FQNNGV. The junction had 4 bases not matched to a gene; V was cut back by 5 bases and J by 4 bases. This CDR3 region has 14 residues. CDR3: CASSRTGNNQPQHF. CDR3 nucleotide sequence: TGTGCCAGCAGCCGGACAGGGAATAATCAGCCCCAGCATTTT.

A word on this clone: Other DNA sequences from this sample encode an identical CDR3 as well. The chain has TRBV19 and TRBJ1-1; D unclear. Looked up from germline, CDR1 is LNHDA and CDR2 is SQIVND (reference sequence). CDR3 length: 13 residues. V lost 1 base and J lost 3, with 6 bases in between. The CDR3 DNA follows: TGTGCCAGTAGTATAGCCCGGGACACTGAAGCTTTCTTT. This translates into CASSIARDTEAFF.

The rearrangement uses TRBV9 and TRBJ2-1; no clear D gene. The CDR3 runs to 15 residues. Trimming left V 2 bases short and J 2 bases short, with 11 bases between. Germline CDR1 and CDR2: SGDLS and YYNGEE. CDR3 DNA: TGTGCCAGCAGCGTGGGCCCCGTGGCCTACAATGAGCAGTTCTTC. This sequence encodes CASSVGPVAYNEQFF.

The chain joins TRBV4-2 to TRBJ2-3, with TRBD2 matching 7 bases. CDR1 and CDR2 from the germline V gene are LGHNA and YNFKEQ. This CDR3 has 14 amino acids. V lost 4 bases and J lost 5; bases outside the gene matches: 6. CDR3 sequence (DNA): TGTGCCAGCAGCCCCCAGCGGGGAATAGATACGCAGTATTTT. Translated: CASSPQRGIDTQYF.

The rearrangement uses TRBV2 and TRBJ1-6, with TRBD1 matching 11 bases. Germline CDR1 is SNHLY and CDR2 is FYNNEI. V shed 6 bases and J 9 bases; nucleotides not matched to a gene: 4. CDR3 length: 14 amino acids. The CDR3 region has the DNA TGTGCCAGCAGGGACAGGGGGCCGAGTTCACCCCTCCACTTT. This sequence encodes CASRDRGPSSPLHF.

There are many counts of this clone. This chain joins TRBV15 and TRBJ2-5, with 13 bases matching TRBD2. The length of the CDR3 is 19 residues. Germline V gives CDR1 LNHNV, CDR2 YYDKDF (reference sequence). V shed 0 bases, J shed 3 bases, and the junction held 10 bases outside the gene matches. In nucleotides, the CDR3 is TGTGCCACCAGCAGAGACCAACCCCGACTAGCGGGGGGAAAAGAGACCCAGTACTTC. Amino acids: CATSRDQPRLAGGKETQYF.

This clone has just one count. The rearrangement uses TRBV5-1 and TRBJ1-6, with D unclear. V lost 1 base and J 8 bases, leaving 10 bases between the germline ends. Looked up from germline, CDR1 is SGHRS and CDR2 is YFSETQ. CDR3 size: 14 residues. The CDR3 is CASSLRGGDSPLHF. The CDR3 bases are TGCGCCAGCAGCTTGCGGGGTGGTGATTCACCCCTCCACTTT. The full variable domain, completed using reference TRBV5-1 and TRBJ1-6, is KAGVTQTPRYLIKTRGQQVTLSCSPISGHRSVSWYQQTPGQGLQFLFEYFSETQRNKGNFPGRFSGRQFSNSRSEMNVSTLELGDSALYLCASSLRGGDSPLHFGNGTRLTVT.

This clone was counted only a few times. The CDR3: CASSSRTGNSSYEQYF. CDR3 DNA sequence: TGTGCCAGCAGCTCGAGGACAGGGAATAGCTCCTACGAGCAGTACTTC. V and J are TRBV11-3 and TRBJ2-7; 8 nucleotides agree with TRBD1. V shed 4 bases and J 0 bases; nucleotides not matched to a gene: 8. Germline lookup yields CDR1 SGHNT and CDR2 YENEEA. The CDR3 is 16 amino acids.

Remarks on this clone: This sample includes further DNA sequences coding for the same CDR3. The V call is TRBV7-3, the J call TRBJ1-1, with D unclear. CDR1 is SGHTA and CDR2 is FQGTGA in the germline V gene. Trimming took off 2 bases at V and 2 bases at J, with 6 bases between the two ends. The CDR3 runs to 13 residues. The CDR3 coding sequence is TGTGCCAGCAGCTTATCAGTCAACACTGAAGCTTTCTTT. This translates into CASSLSVNTEAFF. Complete variable domain (other parts from reference TRBV7-3 and TRBJ1-1): GAGVSQTPSNKVTEKGKYVELRCDPISGHTALYWYRQSLGQGPEFLIYFQGTGAADDSGLPNDRFFAVRPEGSVSTLKIQRTERGDSAVYLCASSLSVNTEAFFGQGTRLTVV.

This chain uses TRBV9 with TRBJ2-5; D is unclear. The V gene lost 0 bases and the J gene lost 3 bases, with 9 bases spanning the gap. This CDR3 is built from 14 residues. CDR1 is SGDLS and CDR2 is YYNGEE in the germline V gene. The CDR3 protein is CASSVGSTEETQYF. The DNA of the CDR3 is TGTGCCAGCAGCGTAGGGTCCACAGAAGAGACCCAGTACTTC.

This rearrangement joins TRBV7-6 to TRBJ2-2; 8 nucleotides match TRBD2. Per the germline V gene, CDR1 is SGHVS and CDR2 is FNYEAQ. The CDR3 is 18 amino acids. V lost 8 bases to trimming and J lost 0 bases; unmatched junction nucleotides: 14. This chain's CDR3 is CASAFARAGGPNTGELFF. DNA for the CDR3: TGTGCCAGCGCATTTGCGAGGGCGGGGGGACCGAACACCGGGGAGCTGTTTTTT.

The chain combines TRBV7-7 with TRBJ2-5; D not resolved. V lost 2 bases to trimming and J lost 5 bases, with 9 bases between them. The CDR3 loop spans 13 amino acids. Germline-derived CDR1 and CDR2 are SSHAT and FNYEAQ (reference sequence). CDR3 in DNA: TGTGCCAGCAGCTTACGCATGGGCGAGACCCAGTACTTC. Translating gives CASSLRMGETQYF.

This rearrangement joins TRBV5-1 to TRBJ2-3; 8 positions match TRBD2. The CDR3 has 15 residues. V lost 4 bases and J lost 3; bases outside the gene matches: 7. The V gene's germline CDR1 is SGHRS and CDR2 YFSETQ. In nucleotides, the CDR3 is TGCGCCAGCAGCCCCGGGACTAGAAATACAGATACGCAGTATTTT. This gives the protein CASSPGTRNTDTQYF.

Remarks on this clone: The same CDR3 also results from other DNA sequences found in this sample. The rearrangement links TRBV28 to TRBJ1-5; D is undetermined. CDR1 MDHEN and CDR2 SYDVKM come from the germline V gene. The CDR3 consists of 15 residues. Between the trimmed V and J ends, which lost 5 bases and 0 bases, there was a span of 11 bases. CDR3 region: CASSTSSVSNQPQHF. DNA of the CDR3: TGTGCCAGCAGTACCTCGAGTGTTAGCAATCAGCCCCAGCATTTT.

The chain has TRBV6-2 or TRBV6-3 and TRBJ1-1; 10 nucleotides agree with TRBD1. Trimming cost V 1 base and J 1 base; bases outside gene matches: 6. The germline CDR1 and CDR2 sequences are MNHEY and SVGEGT. CDR3 size: 17 residues. CDR3 in amino acids: CASSYLPGTGENTEAFF. The CDR3 region has the DNA TGTGCCAGCAGTTACTTGCCCGGGACAGGGGAGAACACTGAAGCTTTCTTT.

The chain couples TRBV12-3 or TRBV12-4 to TRBJ1-2; D not resolved. Trimming took 7 bases from V and 8 from J, leaving 14 bases between them. The CDR3 loop spans 12 amino acids. The CDR3 region has the DNA TGTGCCAGCACCGTCTCGGGGTACGGCTACACCTTC. Translated, it gives CASTVSGYGYTF.

The chain combines TRBV9 with TRBJ1-2; TRBD1 might be the D (5 bases). Germline V gives CDR1 SGDLS, CDR2 YYNGEE. V was trimmed by 4 bases and J by 4 bases, leaving 14 bases between them. This CDR3 comprises 14 residues. The DNA of the CDR3 is TGTGCCAGCAGCTCCCGTGATGGGGCCTATGGCTACACCTTC. Residues: CASSSRDGAYGYTF.

This clone was counted between two and nine times. The chain combines TRBV19 with TRBJ2-6, with TRBD2 matching 7 bases. Germline V gives CDR1 LNHDA, CDR2 SQIVND (reference sequence). J lost 4 bases, V lost 2 bases, and 14 bases had no gene match. The CDR3 runs 19 residues. The CDR3 sequence is CASSIRTPSGTGGANVLTF. The CDR3 region has the DNA TGTGCCAGTAGTATAAGGACACCGAGCGGGACTGGCGGGGCCAACGTCCTGACTTTC.

The J gene is TRBJ2-4, the V gene TRBV20-1; no reliable D call. This CDR3 has 12 amino acids. CDR1 is DFQATT, CDR2 SNEGSKA, per germline (reference sequence). V lost 3 bases and J lost 9, with 12 bases in between. The CDR3 coding sequence is TGCAGTGCTAGTCAGGCCCGCCGCATTCAGTACTTC. Translated: CSASQARRIQYF.

CDR3 loop: CASSPRGGSYEQYV. The CDR3 nucleotides read TGTGCCAGCTCACCCCGAGGGGGCTCCTACGAGCAGTACGTC. The gene calls are TRBV18 and TRBJ2-7; a weak D match, TRBD1 (6 bases). From germline, CDR1 is KGHSH and CDR2 LQKENI. CDR3 length equals 14 residues. The V end was cut by 3 bases, the J end by 0 bases, with 9 bases between.

The chain combines TRBV7-9 with TRBJ1-1; TRBD1 agrees at 8 bases. CDR3 size: 15 residues. The germline CDR1 and CDR2 sequences are SEHNR and FQNEAQ (reference sequence). With 5 bases clipped from V and 2 bases from J, the junction kept 7 bases outside the gene matches. CDR3 in amino acids: CASSTRQGSNTEAFF. CDR3 bases: TGTGCCAGCAGCACCAGACAGGGGAGCAACACTGAAGCTTTCTTT. Complete variable domain (other parts from reference TRBV7-9 and TRBJ1-1): DTGVSQNPRHKITKRGQNVTFRCDPISEHNRLYWYRQTLGQGPEFLTYFQNEAQLEKSRLLSDRFSAERPKGSFSTLEIQRTEQGDSAMYLCASSTRQGSNTEAFFGQGTRLTVV.

This clone was recorded once. The chain carries TRBV23-1 and TRBJ2-2, with D perhaps TRBD2 (5 bases). TRBV23-1 is annotated as an ORF whose role is uncertain. Trimming shortened V by 3 bases and J by 6 bases, and 11 bases separated the two germline ends. This CDR3 region has 14 residues. The CDR3: CASSHHGVPGELFF. CDR3 DNA: TGCGCCAGCAGTCATCACGGGGTACCCGGGGAGCTGTTTTTT.